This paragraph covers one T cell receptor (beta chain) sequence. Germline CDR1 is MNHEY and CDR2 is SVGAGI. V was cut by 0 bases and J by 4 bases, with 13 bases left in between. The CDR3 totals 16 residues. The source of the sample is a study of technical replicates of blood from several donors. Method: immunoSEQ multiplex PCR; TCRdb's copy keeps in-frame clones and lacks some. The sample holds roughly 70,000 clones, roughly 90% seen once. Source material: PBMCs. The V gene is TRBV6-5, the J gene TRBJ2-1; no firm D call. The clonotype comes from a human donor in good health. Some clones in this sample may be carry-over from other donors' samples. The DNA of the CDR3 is TGTGCCAGCAGTTACTCGAGTAGTGGGCCTTACAATGAGCAGTTCTTC. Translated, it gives CASSYSSSGPYNEQFF.